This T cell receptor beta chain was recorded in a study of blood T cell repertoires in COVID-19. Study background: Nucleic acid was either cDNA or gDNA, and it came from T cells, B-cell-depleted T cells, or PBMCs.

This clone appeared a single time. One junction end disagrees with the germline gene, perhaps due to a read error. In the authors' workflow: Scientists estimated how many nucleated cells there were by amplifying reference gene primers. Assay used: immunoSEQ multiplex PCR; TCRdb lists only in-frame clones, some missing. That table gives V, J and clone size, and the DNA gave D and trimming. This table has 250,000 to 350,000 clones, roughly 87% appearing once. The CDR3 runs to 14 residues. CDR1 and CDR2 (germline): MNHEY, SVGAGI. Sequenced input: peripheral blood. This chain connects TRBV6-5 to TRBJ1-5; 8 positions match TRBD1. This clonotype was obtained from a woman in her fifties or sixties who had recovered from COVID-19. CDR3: CASSLNRGNRPQHF. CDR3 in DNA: TGTGCCAGCAGTCTAAACAGGGGGAATCGGCCCCAGCATTTT.